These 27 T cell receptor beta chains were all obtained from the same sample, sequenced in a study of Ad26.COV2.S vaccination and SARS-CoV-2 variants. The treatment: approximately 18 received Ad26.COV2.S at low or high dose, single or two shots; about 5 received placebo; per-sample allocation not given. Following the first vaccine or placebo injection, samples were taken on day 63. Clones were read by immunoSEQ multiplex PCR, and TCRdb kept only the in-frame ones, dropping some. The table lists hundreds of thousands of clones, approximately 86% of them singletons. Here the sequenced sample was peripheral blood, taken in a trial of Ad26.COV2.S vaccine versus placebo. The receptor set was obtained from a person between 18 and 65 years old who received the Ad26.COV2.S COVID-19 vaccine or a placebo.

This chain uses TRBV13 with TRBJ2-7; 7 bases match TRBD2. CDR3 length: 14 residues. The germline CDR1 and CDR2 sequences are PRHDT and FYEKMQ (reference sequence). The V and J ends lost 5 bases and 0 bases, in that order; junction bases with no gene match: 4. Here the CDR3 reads CASSRSGNSYEQYF. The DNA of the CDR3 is TGTGCCAGCAGCCGCAGCGGGAACTCCTACGAGCAGTACTTC.

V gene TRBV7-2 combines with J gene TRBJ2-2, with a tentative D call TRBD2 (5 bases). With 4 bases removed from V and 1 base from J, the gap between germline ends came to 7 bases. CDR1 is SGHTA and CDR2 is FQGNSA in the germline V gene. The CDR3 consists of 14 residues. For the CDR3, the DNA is TGTGCCAGCAGCTCCGGACTGAACACCGGGGAGCTGTTTTTT. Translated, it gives CASSSGLNTGELFF.

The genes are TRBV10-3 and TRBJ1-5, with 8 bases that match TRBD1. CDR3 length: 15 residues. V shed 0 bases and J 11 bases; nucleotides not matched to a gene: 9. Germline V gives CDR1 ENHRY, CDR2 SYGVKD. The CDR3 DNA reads TGTGCCATCAGTGAGTCAACAGGGGGGCATCTGACCCAGCATTTT. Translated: CAISESTGGHLTQHF.

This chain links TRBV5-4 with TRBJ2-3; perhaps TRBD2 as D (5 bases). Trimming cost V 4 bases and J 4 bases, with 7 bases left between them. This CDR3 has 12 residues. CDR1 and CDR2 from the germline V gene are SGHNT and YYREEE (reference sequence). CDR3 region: CASSLGADTQYF. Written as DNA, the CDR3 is TGTGCCAGCAGCCTCGGGGCAGATACGCAGTATTTT.

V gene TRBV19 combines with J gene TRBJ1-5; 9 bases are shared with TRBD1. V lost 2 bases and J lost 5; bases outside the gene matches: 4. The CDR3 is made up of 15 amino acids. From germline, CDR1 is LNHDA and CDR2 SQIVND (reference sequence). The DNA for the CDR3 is TGTGCCAGTAGTATATGGGACAGGGACGATCAGCCCCAGCATTTT. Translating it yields CASSIWDRDDQPQHF. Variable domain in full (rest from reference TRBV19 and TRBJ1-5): DGGITQSPKYLFRKEGQNVTLSCEQNLNHDAMYWYRQDPGQGLRLIYYSQIVNDFQKGDIAEGYSVSREKKESFPLTVTSAQKNPTAFYLCASSIWDRDDQPQHFGDGTRLSIL.

The CDR3 DNA reads TGTGCCAGCAGCTTCGCAGGGGGCGACGAGCAGTACTTC. Residues: CASSFAGGDEQYF. The chain links TRBV5-4 to TRBJ2-7, with 8 nucleotides matching TRBD1. Germline trimming cut 2 bases from V and 5 bases from J; bases unmatched to any gene: 3. This CDR3 has 13 amino acids. The V gene's germline CDR1 is SGHNT and CDR2 YYREEE (reference sequence).

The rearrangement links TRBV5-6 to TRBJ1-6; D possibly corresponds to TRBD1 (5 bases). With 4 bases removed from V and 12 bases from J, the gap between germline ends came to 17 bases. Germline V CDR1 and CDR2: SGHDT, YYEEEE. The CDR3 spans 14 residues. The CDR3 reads CASSRRDSFLPLHF. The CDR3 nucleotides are TGTGCCAGCAGCCGAAGAGACAGCTTCCTACCCCTCCACTTT.

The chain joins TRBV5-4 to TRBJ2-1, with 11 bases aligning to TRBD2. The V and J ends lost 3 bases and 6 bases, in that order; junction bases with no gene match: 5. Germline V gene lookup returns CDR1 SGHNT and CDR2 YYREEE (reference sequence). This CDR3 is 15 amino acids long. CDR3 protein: CASSSGLADPNEQFF. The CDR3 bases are TGTGCCAGCAGCTCGGGACTAGCGGACCCCAATGAGCAGTTCTTC.

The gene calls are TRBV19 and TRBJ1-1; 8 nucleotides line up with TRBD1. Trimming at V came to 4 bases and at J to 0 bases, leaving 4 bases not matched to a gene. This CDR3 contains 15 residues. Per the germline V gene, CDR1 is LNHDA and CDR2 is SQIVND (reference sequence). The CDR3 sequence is CASSKTGDLNTEAFF. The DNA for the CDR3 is TGTGCCAGTAGTAAGACAGGGGACTTGAACACTGAAGCTTTCTTT.

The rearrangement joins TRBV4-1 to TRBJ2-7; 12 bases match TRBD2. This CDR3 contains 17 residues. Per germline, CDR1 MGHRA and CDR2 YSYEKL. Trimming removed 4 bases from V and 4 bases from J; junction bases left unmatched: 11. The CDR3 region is CASSPTTSGGNSYEQYF. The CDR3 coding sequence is TGCGCCAGCAGCCCAACTACTAGCGGGGGGAATTCTTACGAGCAGTACTTC.

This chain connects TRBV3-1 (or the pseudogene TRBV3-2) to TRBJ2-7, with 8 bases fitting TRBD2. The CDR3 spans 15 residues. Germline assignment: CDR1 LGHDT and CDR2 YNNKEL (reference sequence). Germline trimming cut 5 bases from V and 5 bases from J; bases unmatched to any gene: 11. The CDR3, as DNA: TGTGCCAGCAGCTCACCGGGACTAGGAAACGACGAGCAGTACTTC. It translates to CASSSPGLGNDEQYF.

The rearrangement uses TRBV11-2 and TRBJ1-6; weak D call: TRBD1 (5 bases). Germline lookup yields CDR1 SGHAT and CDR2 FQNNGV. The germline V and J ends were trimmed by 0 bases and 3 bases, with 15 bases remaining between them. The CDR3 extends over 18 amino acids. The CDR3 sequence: CASSLDITGTLYNSPLHF. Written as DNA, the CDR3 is TGTGCCAGCAGCTTAGACATTACCGGGACTCTCTATAATTCACCCCTCCACTTT.

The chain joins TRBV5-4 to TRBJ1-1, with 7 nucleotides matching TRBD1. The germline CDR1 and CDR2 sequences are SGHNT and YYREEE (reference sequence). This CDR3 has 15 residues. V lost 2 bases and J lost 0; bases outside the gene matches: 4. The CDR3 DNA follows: TGTGCCAGCAGCTTAGGGGGGACAGTGAACACTGAAGCTTTCTTT. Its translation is CASSLGGTVNTEAFF.

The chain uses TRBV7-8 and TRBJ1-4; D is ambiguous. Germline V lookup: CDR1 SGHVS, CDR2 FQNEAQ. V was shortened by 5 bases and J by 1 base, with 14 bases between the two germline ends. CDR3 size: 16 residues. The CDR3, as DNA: TGTGCCAGCAGCAACAGAATAGGTGGAACTAATGAAAAACTGTTTTTT. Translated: CASSNRIGGTNEKLFF.

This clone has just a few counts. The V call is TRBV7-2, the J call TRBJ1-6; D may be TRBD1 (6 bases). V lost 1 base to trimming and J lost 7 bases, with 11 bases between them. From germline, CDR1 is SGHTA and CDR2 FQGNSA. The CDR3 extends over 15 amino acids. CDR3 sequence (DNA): TGTGCCAGCAGCTTAGGCGGGGGGCGAAATTCACCCCTCCACTTT. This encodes CASSLGGGRNSPLHF.

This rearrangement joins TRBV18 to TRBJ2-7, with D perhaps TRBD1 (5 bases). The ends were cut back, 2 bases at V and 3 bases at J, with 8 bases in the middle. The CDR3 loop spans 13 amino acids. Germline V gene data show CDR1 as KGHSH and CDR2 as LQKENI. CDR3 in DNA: TGTGCCAGCTCACCAGACAGATTCTACGAGCAGTACTTC. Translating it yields CASSPDRFYEQYF.

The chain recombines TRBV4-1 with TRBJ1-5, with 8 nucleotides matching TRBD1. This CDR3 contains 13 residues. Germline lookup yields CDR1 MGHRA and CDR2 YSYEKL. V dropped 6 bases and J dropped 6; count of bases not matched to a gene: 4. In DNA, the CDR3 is TGCGCCAGCAGGCGGACAGGGCCTCAGCCCCAGCATTTT. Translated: CASRRTGPQPQHF.

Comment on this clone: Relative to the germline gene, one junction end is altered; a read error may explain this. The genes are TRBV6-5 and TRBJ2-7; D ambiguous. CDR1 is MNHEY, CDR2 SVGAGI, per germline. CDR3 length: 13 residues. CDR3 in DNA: TGTGCCAGCACACCCGGGCCAAGCTACGCGCAGTACTTC. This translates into CASTPGPSYAQYF.

The CDR3: CASRNGDSLTYEQYF. DNA for the CDR3: TGTGCCAGTCGGAATGGGGACAGCCTTACCTACGAGCAGTACTTC. J is TRBJ2-7 and V is TRBV6-5; TRBD1 aligns across 7 bases. Losses at the gene ends were 9 bases for V and 2 bases for J; bases not matched to a gene: 13. Germline lookup yields CDR1 MNHEY and CDR2 SVGAGI. This CDR3 spans 15 amino acids.

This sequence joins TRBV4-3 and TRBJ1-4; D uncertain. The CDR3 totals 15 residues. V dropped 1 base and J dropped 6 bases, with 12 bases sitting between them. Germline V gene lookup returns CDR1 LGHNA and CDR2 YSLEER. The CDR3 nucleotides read TGCGCCAGCAGCCAAGCGTGGCGCCGGGATGAAAAACTGTTTTTT. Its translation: CASSQAWRRDEKLFF.

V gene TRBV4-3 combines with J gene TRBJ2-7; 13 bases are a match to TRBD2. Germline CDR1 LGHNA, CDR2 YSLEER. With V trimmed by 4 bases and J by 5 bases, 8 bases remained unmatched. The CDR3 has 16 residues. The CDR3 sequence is CASSRQGLAGFNEQYF. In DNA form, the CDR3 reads TGCGCCAGCAGCCGGCAGGGACTAGCGGGATTCAACGAGCAGTACTTC.

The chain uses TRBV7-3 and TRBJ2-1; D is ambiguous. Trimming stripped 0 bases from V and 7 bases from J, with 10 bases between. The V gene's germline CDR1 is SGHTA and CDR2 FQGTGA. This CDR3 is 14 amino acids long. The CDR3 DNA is TGTGCCAGCAGCTTAACGGTCTCGGCGAATGAGCAGTTCTTC. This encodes CASSLTVSANEQFF.

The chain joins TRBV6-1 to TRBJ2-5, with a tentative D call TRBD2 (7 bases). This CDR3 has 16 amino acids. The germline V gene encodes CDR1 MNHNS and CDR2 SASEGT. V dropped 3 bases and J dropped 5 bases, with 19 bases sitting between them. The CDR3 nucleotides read TGTGCCAGCAGTGAGCCGGGGGGCCGACGGAGTGAGACCCAGTACTTC. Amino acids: CASSEPGGRRSETQYF.

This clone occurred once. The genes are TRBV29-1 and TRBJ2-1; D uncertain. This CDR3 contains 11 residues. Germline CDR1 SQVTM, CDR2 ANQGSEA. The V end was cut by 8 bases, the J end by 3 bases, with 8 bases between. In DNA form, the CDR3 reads TGCAGCCCCCTGGTCTACAATGAGCAGTTCTTC. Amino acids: CSPLVYNEQFF.

The CDR3 nucleotides read TGTGCCAGCAGCCAAGATGGGGCCTGGAGTGAAAAACTGTTTTTT. Its protein is CASSQDGAWSEKLFF. The V and J genes are TRBV3-1 (or the pseudogene TRBV3-2) and TRBJ1-4; D perhaps matches TRBD1 (5 bases). Trimming stripped 0 bases from V and 7 bases from J, with 12 bases between. CDR1 is LGHDT, CDR2 YNNKEL, per germline (reference sequence). This CDR3 spans 15 amino acids.

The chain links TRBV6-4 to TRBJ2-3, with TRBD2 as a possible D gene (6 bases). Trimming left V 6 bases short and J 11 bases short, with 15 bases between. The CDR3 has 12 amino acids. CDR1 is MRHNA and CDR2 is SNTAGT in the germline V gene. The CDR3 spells CASRLGRHRQYF. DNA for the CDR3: TGTGCCAGCAGACTCGGGAGACATAGGCAGTATTTT.

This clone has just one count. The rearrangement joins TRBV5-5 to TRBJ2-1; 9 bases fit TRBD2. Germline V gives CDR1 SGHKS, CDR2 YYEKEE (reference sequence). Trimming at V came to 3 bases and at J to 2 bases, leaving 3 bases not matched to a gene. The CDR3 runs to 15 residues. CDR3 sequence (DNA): TGTGCCAGCAGCTCGCCTAGCGGGGCCTACAATGAGCAGTTCTTC. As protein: CASSSPSGAYNEQFF.